This T cell receptor (beta chain) was identified during a study of blood T cell repertoires in COVID-19. Study information: From T cells, B-cell-depleted T cells, or PBMCs came the material, which was cDNA or gDNA.

The CDR3 covers 15 residues. The ends lost 6 bases at V and 2 bases at J; junction bases unmatched: 6. Germline V CDR1 and CDR2: MDHEN, SYDVKM. Assay: immunoSEQ multiplex PCR; the TCRdb copy retains only in-frame clones and omits some. The top ten hold 20% to 25% of the sample, which has about 58,000 clones, about 88% seen once. This clone appeared a few times. Sequenced input: peripheral blood. This receptor was obtained from a woman between 50 and 59 years old with active or convalescent COVID-19. The genes are TRBV28 and TRBJ1-3; 8 bases match TRBD1. This CDR3 is CASRPDRGPGNTIYF. The CDR3 DNA follows: TGTGCCAGCAGGCCTGACAGGGGACCTGGAAACACCATATATTTT.